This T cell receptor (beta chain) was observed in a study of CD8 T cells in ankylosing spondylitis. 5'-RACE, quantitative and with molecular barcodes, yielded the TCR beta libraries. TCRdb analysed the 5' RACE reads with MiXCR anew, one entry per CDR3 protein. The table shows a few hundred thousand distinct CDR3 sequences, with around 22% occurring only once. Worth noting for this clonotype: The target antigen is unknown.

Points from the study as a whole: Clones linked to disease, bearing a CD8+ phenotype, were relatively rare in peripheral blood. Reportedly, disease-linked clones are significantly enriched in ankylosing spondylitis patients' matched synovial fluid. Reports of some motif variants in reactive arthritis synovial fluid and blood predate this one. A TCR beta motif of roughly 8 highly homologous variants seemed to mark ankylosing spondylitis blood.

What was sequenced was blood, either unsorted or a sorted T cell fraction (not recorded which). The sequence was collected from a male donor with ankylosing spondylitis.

In DNA, the CDR3 is TGTGCCAGCAGTTCTCGACTAGCGGGAGGGCCGGGGCGTGAGCAGTTCTTC. It translates to CASSSRLAGGPGREQFF. This rearrangement joins TRBV12-3 or TRBV12-4 to TRBJ2-1; 14 bases map to TRBD2. This CDR3 comprises 17 residues. V lost 4 bases to trimming and J lost 9 bases; unmatched junction nucleotides: 11.